This T cell receptor beta chain was found in a study of T cell responses to AZD1222 COVID-19 vaccine. Study-wide results and limits: White British people made up most donors, females outnumbered males, and clonal diversity was possibly underestimated. Samples come after the peak T cell response, not at day 14. Unmutated variant regions are reportedly the target of nearly half of TCRs that are spike-specific.

Assay: immunoSEQ multiplex PCR; the TCRdb copy retains only in-frame clones and omits some. The repertoire holds tens of thousands of clones, with approximately 90% as singletons. In germline, CDR1 is MDHEN, CDR2 SYDVKM. The CDR3 contains 15 residues. Unmatched junction bases numbered 6, after V lost 5 bases and J lost 6 bases. Turning to this clone: The antigen is undetermined.

The chain joins TRBV28 to TRBJ1-5; 11 bases align to TRBD1. The clonotype originates from an adult who received the AZD1222 COVID-19 vaccine. Specimen: peripheral blood, collected 28 days after the second AZD1222 dose. CDR3 nucleotide sequence: TGTGCCAGCAGTGCGTCCGGGACAGGGGGTCAGCCCCAGCATTTT. Encoded protein: CASSASGTGGQPQHF.